This TCR beta chain derives from a study of T-cell memory formation after mild COVID-19. TCRdb fed the 5' RACE reads into MiXCR, producing one record per CDR3 protein. In the table there are under 450,000 distinct CDR3 sequences, 23% of which are singletons. Whole-study results and caveats: Mostly located in CM and EM were contracting CD4+ clones, with contracting CD8+ clones located in EMRA.

This clonotype was seen a handful of times. Its antigen is not known. V gave up 0 bases and J gave up 4 bases, with 13 bases separating them. The CDR3 length is 16 residues. CDR1 and CDR2 (germline): SGDLS, YYNGEE. The TCR sequence derives from an adult woman who had mild COVID-19 (a few samples of this study predate the infection). Cell type and time point are not known. The chain has TRBV9 and TRBJ2-2; tentative D call: TRBD2 (6 bases). Specimen: PBMCs or a T cell subset sorted from them (not recorded which). CDR3 nucleotide sequence: TGTGCCAGCAGCGTAGATCCGGGGGTGGTCACCGGGGAGCTGTTTTTT. It codes for CASSVDPGVVTGELFF.